The clone carrying this T cell receptor (beta chain) was counted between two and nine times. Antigen unknown. Germline values: CDR1 ENHRY, CDR2 SYGVKD. The CDR3 extends over 14 amino acids. V was trimmed by 3 bases and J by 0 bases, leaving 8 bases between them. The data were taken from a study of shared clonotypes between healthy human individuals. Points from the study as a whole: Naive subsets tended to show greater estimated richness than memory subsets. Clonotypes shared by all four donors outscored non-shared clonotypes in generation probability.

On sorted subsets, replicate PCRs used roughly 220 ng DNA, or some 27,000 T cell genomes. TCRdb keeps only in-frame clones here, not all; method: immunoSEQ multiplex PCR. The table includes roughly 2.5 million clones, roughly nine tenths detected once. The sample was naive CD4+ T cells sorted from blood. Indicated subset: CD45RA+ positively selected. The source is a man between 18 and 35 years old in good health. The chain employs TRBV10-3 and TRBJ1-1; no firm D call. The CDR3 DNA sequence: TGTGCCATCAGTGAAGACGCCATGAACACTGAAGCTTTCTTT. Translated: CAISEDAMNTEAFF.